Below, 10 T cell receptor beta chains from the same sample are listed, as sequenced in a study of shared clonotypes between healthy human individuals. The naive CD8 subset, CD45RO-negative cells positively selected for CCR7, excluded terminally differentiated effector memory CD45RA+ cells. Using immunoSEQ multiplex PCR, the repertoire was profiled, and TCRdb retains in-frame clones only, with some absent. Of 2 million to 2.5 million clones listed, about 94% were seen once; the top ten hold roughly 1%. The source material was naive CD8+ T cells sorted from blood. All receptors come from a man aged 18 to 30 in good health.

This chain uses TRBV4-1 with TRBJ1-6, with D possibly TRBD1 on 5 matching bases. In germline, CDR1 is MGHRA, CDR2 YSYEKL. With 0 bases removed from V and 0 bases from J, the gap between germline ends came to 9 bases. The CDR3 spans 17 residues. The CDR3: CASSQDQGYSYNSPLHF. For the CDR3, the DNA is TGCGCCAGCAGCCAAGATCAGGGCTACTCCTATAATTCACCCCTCCACTTT.

CDR3 nucleotide sequence: TGTGCCAGCAGCCTCCTAGGGGCGCATGAGCAGTACTTC. Translation gives CASSLLGAHEQYF. The V call is TRBV14, the J call TRBJ2-7; a weak D match, TRBD1 (5 bases). CDR3 size: 13 residues. Germline assignment: CDR1 SGHDN and CDR2 FVKESK. Trimming stripped 4 bases from V and 7 bases from J, with 14 bases between.

The CDR3 DNA reads TGCGCCAGCAGCTTGGGGCCGGGACAGGGGAACGAGCAGTACTTC. Translation: CASSLGPGQGNEQYF. The genes are TRBV5-1 and TRBJ2-7; TRBD1 matches 10 bases. The CDR3 is made up of 15 amino acids. Trimming cost V 0 bases and J 5 bases; bases outside gene matches: 5. Germline V lookup: CDR1 SGHRS, CDR2 YFSETQ.

This clone showed up just a few times. This specimen includes other DNA sequences encoding the same CDR3. The chain links TRBV9 to TRBJ2-2; D is unclear. The CDR3 length is 13 residues. The ends were cut back, 3 bases at V and 1 base at J, with 4 bases in the middle. Germline values: CDR1 SGDLS, CDR2 YYNGEE. CDR3 in DNA: TGTGCCAGCAGCGGGGAGAACACCGGGGAGCTGTTTTTT. Translation gives CASSGENTGELFF.

The rearrangement uses TRBV27 and TRBJ2-7; TRBD1 matches 7 bases. The CDR3 extends over 15 amino acids. V trimming: 3 bases; J trimming: 1 base; junction bases outside the gene matches: 6. Germline V lookup: CDR1 MNHEY, CDR2 SMNVEV (reference sequence). In nucleotides, the CDR3 is TGTGCCAGCAGTTTTAGGGACAGTCCGTCCTACGAGCAGTACTTC. It translates to CASSFRDSPSYEQYF.

In nucleotides, the CDR3 is TGTGCCAGTAGTATAGGTGGAGCCGACTATGGCTACACCTTC. Encoded protein: CASSIGGADYGYTF. V usage is TRBV19 and J usage is TRBJ1-2; D not resolved. Between the trimmed V and J ends, which lost 1 base and 3 bases, there was a span of 9 bases. The CDR3 sequence is 14 residues long. Germline assignment: CDR1 LNHDA and CDR2 SQIVND (reference sequence).

As to this clone: Germline is not matched at one junction end, which may reflect a read error. The V and J genes are TRBV2 and TRBJ1-5; D may be TRBD1 (5 bases). The germline V gene has CDR1 SNHLY and CDR2 FYNNEI. CDR3 length equals 15 residues. The CDR3 is CASREGTGLYQPQHF. In DNA form, the CDR3 reads TGTGCCAGCAGGGAAGGGACCGGGTTATATCAGCCCCAGCATTTT.

This chain connects TRBV4-2 to TRBJ2-7; D possibly corresponds to TRBD2 (5 bases). Germline loops: CDR1 LGHNA, CDR2 YNFKEQ. The CDR3 covers 15 residues. V gave up 4 bases and J gave up 4 bases, with 17 bases separating them. For the CDR3, the DNA is TGTGCCAGCAGCCCTCCGGGGTCTTCCGGATACGAGCAGTACTTC. The encoded protein is CASSPPGSSGYEQYF.

The gene calls are TRBV4-1 and TRBJ2-1, with a possible D match to TRBD1 (8 bases). The CDR3 has 18 amino acids. V shed 4 bases and J shed 2 bases, with 21 bases lying between them. The germline V gene encodes CDR1 MGHRA and CDR2 YSYEKL. The CDR3 nucleotides read TGCGCCAGCAGCCCTAAACAGGGGGGGGCGATCGCCTACAATGAGCAGTTCTTC. Its translation is CASSPKQGGAIAYNEQFF.

V and J are TRBV27 and TRBJ2-7; D may correspond to TRBD1 or TRBD2 (5 bases each). Germline CDR1 reads MNHEY; CDR2 reads SMNVEV (reference sequence). Trimming removed 6 bases from V and 0 bases from J, with 18 bases in between. The CDR3 loop spans 16 amino acids. The CDR3 DNA sequence: TGTGCCAGCAGCTCGACCGGGGACCTTGGCTCCTACGAGCAGTACTTC. Amino acids: CASSSTGDLGSYEQYF.